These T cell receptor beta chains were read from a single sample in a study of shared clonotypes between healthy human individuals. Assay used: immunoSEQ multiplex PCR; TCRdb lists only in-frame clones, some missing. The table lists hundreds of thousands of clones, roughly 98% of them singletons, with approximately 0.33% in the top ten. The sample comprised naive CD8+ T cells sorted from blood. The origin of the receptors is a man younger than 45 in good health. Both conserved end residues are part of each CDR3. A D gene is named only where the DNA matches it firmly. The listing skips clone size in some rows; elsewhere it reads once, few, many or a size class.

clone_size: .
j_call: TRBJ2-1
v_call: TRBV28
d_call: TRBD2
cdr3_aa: CASRRGLAADNEQFF
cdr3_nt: TGTGCCAGCAGAAGGGGACTAGCGGCAGACAATGAGCAGTTCTTC

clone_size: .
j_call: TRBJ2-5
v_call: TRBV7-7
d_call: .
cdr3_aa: CASSPWPGQETQYF
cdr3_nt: TGTGCCAGCAGCCCCTGGCCGGGCCAAGAGACCCAGTACTTC

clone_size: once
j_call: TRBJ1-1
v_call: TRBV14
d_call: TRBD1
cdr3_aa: CASSPDRALNTEAFF
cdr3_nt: TGTGCCAGCAGCCCAGACAGGGCCCTGAACACTGAAGCTTTCTTT

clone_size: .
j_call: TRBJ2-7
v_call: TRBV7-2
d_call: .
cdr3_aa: CASSLLGNLDEQYF
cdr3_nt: TGTGCCAGCAGCTTATTGGGGAACCTAGACGAGCAGTACTTC

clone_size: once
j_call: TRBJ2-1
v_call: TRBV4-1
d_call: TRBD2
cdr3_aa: CASSLRALAELDNEQFF
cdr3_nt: TGCGCCAGCAGCCTTCGCGCCCTAGCGGAACTAGACAATGAGCAGTTCTTC

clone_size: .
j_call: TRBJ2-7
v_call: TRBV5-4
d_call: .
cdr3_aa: CASSLAVGTYEQYF
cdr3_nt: TGTGCCAGCAGCTTGGCGGTAGGAACCTACGAGCAGTACTTC

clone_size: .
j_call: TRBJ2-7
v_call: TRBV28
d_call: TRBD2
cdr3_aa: CASSWTSPTYEQYF
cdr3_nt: TGTGCCAGCAGTTGGACTAGCCCTACCTACGAGCAGTACTTC

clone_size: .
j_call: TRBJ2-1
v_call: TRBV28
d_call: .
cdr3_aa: CASKERESSYNEQFF
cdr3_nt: TGTGCCAGCAAAGAGCGCGAAAGCTCCTACAATGAGCAGTTCTTC

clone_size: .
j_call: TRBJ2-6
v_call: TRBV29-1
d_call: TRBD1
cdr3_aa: CSCGDRANSGANVLTF
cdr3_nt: TGCAGCTGCGGGGACAGGGCGAATTCTGGGGCCAACGTCCTGACTTTC

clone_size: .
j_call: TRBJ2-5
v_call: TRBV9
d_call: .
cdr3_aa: CASSEGLETQYF
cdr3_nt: TGTGCCAGTTCGGAGGGCCTGGAGACCCAGTACTTC

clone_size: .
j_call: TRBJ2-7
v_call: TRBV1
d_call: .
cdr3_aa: CTSSQGTAGGGVYEQYF
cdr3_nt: TGCACCAGCAGCCAAGGAACGGCGGGAGGGGGGGTCTACGAGCAGTACTTC

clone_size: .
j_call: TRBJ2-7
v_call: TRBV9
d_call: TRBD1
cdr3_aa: CASSAATGGHYEQYF
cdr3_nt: TGTGCCAGCAGCGCGGCCACAGGGGGCCATTACGAGCAGTACTTC

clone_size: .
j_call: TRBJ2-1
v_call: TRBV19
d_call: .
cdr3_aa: CASSIGLSGPGDEQFF
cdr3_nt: TGTGCCAGTAGTATAGGCCTTAGCGGACCGGGTGATGAGCAGTTCTTC

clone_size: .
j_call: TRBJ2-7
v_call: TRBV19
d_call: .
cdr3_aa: CASSIAQDNFYEQYF
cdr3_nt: TGTGCCAGTAGTATAGCCCAGGACAATTTCTACGAGCAGTACTTC

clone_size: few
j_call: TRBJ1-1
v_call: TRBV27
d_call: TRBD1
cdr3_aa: CASSLGTGGNTEAFF
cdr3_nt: TGTGCCAGCAGTTTGGGGACAGGGGGGAACACTGAAGCTTTCTTT

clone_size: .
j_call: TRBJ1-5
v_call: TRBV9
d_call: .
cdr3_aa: CASGQPQHF
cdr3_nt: TGTGCCAGCGGCCAGCCCCAGCATTTT

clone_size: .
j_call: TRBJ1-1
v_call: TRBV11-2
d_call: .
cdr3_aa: CASSLGRGLTNTEAFF
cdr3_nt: TGTGCCAGCAGCTTAGGAAGGGGACTCACGAACACTGAAGCTTTCTTT

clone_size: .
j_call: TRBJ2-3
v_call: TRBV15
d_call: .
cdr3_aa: CATSRAQYF
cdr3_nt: TGTGCCACCAGCCGAGCTCAGTATTTT

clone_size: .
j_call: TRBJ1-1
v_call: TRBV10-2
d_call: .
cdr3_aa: CASSARQRNTEAFF
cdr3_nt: TGCGCCAGCAGTGCTAGGCAGAGGAACACTGAAGCTTTCTTT

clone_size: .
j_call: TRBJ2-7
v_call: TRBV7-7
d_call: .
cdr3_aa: CASSLIGSYEQYF
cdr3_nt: TGTGCTAGCAGCTTGATAGGATCCTACGAGCAGTACTTC

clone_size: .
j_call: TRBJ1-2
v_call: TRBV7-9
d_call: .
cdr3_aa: CASSSIDKNYGYTF
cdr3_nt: TGTGCCAGCAGCTCCATTGACAAGAACTATGGCTACACCTTC

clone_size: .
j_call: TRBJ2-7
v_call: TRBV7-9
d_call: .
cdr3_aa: CASSPRDRNYEQYF
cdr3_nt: TGTGCCAGCAGCCCCCGGGACCGTAACTACGAGCAGTACTTC

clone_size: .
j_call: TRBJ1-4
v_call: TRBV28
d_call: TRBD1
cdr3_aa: CASSWTGAVLGGDEKLFF
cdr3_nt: TGTGCCAGCAGTTGGACAGGGGCCGTCTTAGGTGGGGATGAAAAACTGTTTTTT

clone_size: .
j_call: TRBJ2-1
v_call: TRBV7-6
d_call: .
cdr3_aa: CASSRPGNEQFF
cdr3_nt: TGTGCCAGCAGCAGACCCGGGAATGAGCAGTTCTTC

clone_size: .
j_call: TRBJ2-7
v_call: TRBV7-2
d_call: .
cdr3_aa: CASSLFQEAPYEQYF
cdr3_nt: TGTGCCAGCAGCTTATTCCAGGAGGCCCCCTACGAGCAGTACTTC

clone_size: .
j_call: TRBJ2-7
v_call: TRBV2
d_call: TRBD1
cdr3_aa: CASIGQGTYEQYF
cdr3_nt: TGTGCCAGCATTGGACAGGGAACCTACGAGCAGTACTTC

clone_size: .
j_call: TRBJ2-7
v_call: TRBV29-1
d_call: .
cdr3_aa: CSVQSGDSLDEQYF
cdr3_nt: TGCAGCGTTCAGTCGGGGGATAGCCTGGACGAGCAGTACTTC

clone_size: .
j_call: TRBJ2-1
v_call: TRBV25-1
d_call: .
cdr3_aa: CASSGLEQFF
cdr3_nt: TGTGCCAGCAGTGGCCTTGAGCAGTTCTTC

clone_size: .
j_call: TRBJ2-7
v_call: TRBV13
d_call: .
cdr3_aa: CASSLGLGGYEQYF
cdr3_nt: TGTGCCAGCAGCTTAGGTCTCGGAGGATACGAGCAGTACTTC

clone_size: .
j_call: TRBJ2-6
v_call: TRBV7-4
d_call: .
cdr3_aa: CASSNSSSSQSRANVLTF
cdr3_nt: TGTGCCAGCAGCAATAGTTCCAGCTCACAAAGTCGGGCCAACGTCCTGACTTTC

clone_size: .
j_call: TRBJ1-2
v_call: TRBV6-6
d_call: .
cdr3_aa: CASIPSFEQGSCTF
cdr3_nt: TGTGCCAGCATCCCTTCGTTTGAACAGGGATCATGCACCTTC

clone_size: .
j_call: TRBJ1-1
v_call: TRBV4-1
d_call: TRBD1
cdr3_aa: CASSQEQGGEAFF
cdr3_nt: TGCGCCAGCAGCCAAGAACAGGGGGGTGAAGCTTTCTTT

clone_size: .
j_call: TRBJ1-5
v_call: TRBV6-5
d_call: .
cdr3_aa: CASSSDSSNQPQHF
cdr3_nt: TGTGCCAGCAGTTCCGACAGTAGCAATCAGCCCCAGCATTTT

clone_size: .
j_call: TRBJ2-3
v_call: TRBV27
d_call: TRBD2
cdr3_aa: CATTSVDTQYF
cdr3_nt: TGTGCCACCACTAGCGTGGATACGCAGTATTTT

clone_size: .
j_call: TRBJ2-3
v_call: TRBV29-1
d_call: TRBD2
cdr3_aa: CSCTGLGEDTQYF
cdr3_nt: TGCAGTTGTACCGGACTAGGGGAAGATACGCAGTATTTT

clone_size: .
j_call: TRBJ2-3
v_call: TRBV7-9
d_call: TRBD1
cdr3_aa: CASSYPGGAGTDTQYF
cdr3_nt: TGTGCCAGCAGCTACCCAGGGGGCGCGGGCACAGATACGCAGTATTTT

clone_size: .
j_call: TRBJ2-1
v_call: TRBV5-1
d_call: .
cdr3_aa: CASSLEGPGGDEQFF
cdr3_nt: TGCGCCAGCAGCTTGGAGGGTCCCGGGGGCGATGAGCAGTTCTTC

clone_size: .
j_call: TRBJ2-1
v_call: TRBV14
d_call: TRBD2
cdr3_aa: CASSQLAGGPNEQFF
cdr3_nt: TGTGCCAGCAGCCAACTGGCGGGAGGGCCCAATGAGCAGTTCTTC

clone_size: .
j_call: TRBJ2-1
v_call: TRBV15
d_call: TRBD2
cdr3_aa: CATSREAGNNEQFF
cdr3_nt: TGTGCCACCAGCAGAGAAGCGGGGAACAATGAGCAGTTCTTC